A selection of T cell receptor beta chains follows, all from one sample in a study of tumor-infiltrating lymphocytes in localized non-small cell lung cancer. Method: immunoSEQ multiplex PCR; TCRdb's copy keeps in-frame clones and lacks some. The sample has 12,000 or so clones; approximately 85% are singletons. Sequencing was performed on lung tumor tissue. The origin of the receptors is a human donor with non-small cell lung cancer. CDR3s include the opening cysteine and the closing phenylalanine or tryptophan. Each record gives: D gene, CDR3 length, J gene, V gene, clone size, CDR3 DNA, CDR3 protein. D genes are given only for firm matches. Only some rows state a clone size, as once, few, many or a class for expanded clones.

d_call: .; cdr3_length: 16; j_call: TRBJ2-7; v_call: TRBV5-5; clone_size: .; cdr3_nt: TGTGCCAGCAGCTTGGCGGTAGGGGGGTACGTCTACGAGCAGTACTTC; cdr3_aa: CASSLAVGGYVYEQYF
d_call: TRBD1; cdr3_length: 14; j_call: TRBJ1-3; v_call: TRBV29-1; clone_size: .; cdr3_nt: TGCAGCGTTTCGGACAGGGTCGGTGGAAACACCATATATTTT; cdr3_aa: CSVSDRVGGNTIYF
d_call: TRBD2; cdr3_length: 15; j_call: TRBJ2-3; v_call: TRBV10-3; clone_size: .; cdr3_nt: TGTGCCTCCAGGGGGGAGGCGGGAGGGCCGAATACGCAGTATTTT; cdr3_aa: CASRGEAGGPNTQYF
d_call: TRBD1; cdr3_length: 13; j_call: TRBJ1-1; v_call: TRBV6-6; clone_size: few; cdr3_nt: TGTGCCAGCAGGACAGGGCGGAACACTGAAGCTTTCTTT; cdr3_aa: CASRTGRNTEAFF
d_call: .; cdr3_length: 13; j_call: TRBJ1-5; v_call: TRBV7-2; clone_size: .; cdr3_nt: TGTGCCAGCAGCGGGCCGGGACCGCAGCCCCAGCATTTT; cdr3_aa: CASSGPGPQPQHF
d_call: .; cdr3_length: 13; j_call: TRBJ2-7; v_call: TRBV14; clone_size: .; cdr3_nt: TGTGCCAGCAGCCAAGTGCACGGGAGTGAGCAGTACTTC; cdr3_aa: CASSQVHGSEQYF
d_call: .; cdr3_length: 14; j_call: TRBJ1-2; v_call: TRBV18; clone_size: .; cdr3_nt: TGTGCCAGCTCACCCACTGGACGGGGCTATGGCTACACCTTC; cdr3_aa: CASSPTGRGYGYTF
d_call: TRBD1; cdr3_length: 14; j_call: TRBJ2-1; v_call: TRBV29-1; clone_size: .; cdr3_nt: TGCAGTGCGGAGGGACAGGGACCCCAAGGGGAGCAGTTCTTC; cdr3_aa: CSAEGQGPQGEQFF
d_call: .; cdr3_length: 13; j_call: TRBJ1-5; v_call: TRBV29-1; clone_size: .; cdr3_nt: TGCAGCGTTTCGGGGGGCGGCAATCAGCCCCAGCATTTT; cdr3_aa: CSVSGGGNQPQHF
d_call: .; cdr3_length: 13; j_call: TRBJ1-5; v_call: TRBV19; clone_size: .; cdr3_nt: TGTGCCAGTAGTATAGACAGGGATCAGCCCCAGCATTTT; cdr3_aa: CASSIDRDQPQHF
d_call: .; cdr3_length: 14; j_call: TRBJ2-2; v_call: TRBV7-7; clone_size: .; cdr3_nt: TGTGCTAGCAGCTTAGCTAGCTCCACCGGGGAGCTGTTTTTT; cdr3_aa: CASSLASSTGELFF
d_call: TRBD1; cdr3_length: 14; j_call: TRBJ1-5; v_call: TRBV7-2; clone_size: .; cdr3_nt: TGTGCCAGCAGCTCAGGGACAGCGCCGAGAACCCAGCATTTT; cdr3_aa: CASSSGTAPRTQHF
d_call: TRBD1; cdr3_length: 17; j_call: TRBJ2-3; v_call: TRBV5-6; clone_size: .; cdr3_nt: TGTGCCAGCAGCCTCCCTTGGGGACAGGGGAATACAGATACGCAGTATTTT; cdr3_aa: CASSLPWGQGNTDTQYF
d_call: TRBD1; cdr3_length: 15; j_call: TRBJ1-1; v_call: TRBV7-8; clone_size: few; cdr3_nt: TGTGCCAGCAGCCCGAGACAGGGGATAAACACTGAAGCTTTCTTT; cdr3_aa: CASSPRQGINTEAFF
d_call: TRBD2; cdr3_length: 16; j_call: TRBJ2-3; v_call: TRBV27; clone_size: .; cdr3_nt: TGTGCCAGCAGAGTGGCTAGCGGGAGGGCCGCAGATACGCAGTATTTT; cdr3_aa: CASRVASGRAADTQYF
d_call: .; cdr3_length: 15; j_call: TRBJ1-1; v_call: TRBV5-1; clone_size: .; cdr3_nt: TGCGCCAGCAGCCCGGACAACAGGGCGAACACTGAAGCTTTCTTT; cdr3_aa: CASSPDNRANTEAFF
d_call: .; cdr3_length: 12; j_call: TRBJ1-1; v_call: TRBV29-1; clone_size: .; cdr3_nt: TGCAGCGTTACATCAGGGAGTAACCAAGCTTTCTTT; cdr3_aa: CSVTSGSNQAFF
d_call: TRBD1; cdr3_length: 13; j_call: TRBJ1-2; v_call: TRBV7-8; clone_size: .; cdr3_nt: TGTGCCAGCAGTCCGACAGGGGAATATGGCTACACCTTC; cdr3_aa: CASSPTGEYGYTF
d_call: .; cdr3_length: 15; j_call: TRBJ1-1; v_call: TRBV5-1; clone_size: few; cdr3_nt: TGCGCCAGCAGCTTGGAGCAAGGGGTTGGAGCTGAAGCTTTCTTT; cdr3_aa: CASSLEQGVGAEAFF
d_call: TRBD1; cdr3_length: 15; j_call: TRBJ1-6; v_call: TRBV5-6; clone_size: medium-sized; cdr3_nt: TGTGCCAGCAGCAAAGGGGACAGGAGAAATTCACCCCTCCACTTT; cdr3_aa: CASSKGDRRNSPLHF
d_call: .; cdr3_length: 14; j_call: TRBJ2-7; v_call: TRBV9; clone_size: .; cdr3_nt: TGTGCCAGCAGCGCCAGCAGATCCTCCTACGAGCAGTACTTC; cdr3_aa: CASSASRSSYEQYF
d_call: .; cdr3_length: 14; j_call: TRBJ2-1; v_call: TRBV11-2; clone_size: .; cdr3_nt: TGTGCCAGCAGCTTTGTGGGGTGGTGGAATGAGCAGTTCTTC; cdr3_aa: CASSFVGWWNEQFF
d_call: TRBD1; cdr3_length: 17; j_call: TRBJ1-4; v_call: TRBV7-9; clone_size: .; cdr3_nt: TGTGCCAGCAGCTTACGCCGACAGGGAGCCTTAAAAGAAAAACTGTTTTTT; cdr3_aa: CASSLRRQGALKEKLFF
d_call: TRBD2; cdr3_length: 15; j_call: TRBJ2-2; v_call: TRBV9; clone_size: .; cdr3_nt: TGTGCCAGCAGCGTAGCGGGAGGGCCATTTGGGGAGCTGTTTTTT; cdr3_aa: CASSVAGGPFGELFF
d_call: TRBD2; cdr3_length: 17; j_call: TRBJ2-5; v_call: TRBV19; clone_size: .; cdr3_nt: TGTGCCAGTAGTATCGGGGCGACTAGCGGGGTCCAAGAGACCCAGTACTTC; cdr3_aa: CASSIGATSGVQETQYF
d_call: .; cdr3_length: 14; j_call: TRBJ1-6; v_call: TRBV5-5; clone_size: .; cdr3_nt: TGTGCCAGCAGCTTGGAACCGGCGGGGTCACCCCTCCACTTT; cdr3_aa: CASSLEPAGSPLHF
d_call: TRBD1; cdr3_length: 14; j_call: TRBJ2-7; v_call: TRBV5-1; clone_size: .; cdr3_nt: TGCGCCAGCAGCTTGGAGGGACAGGGTTCCGAGCAGTACTTC; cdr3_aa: CASSLEGQGSEQYF
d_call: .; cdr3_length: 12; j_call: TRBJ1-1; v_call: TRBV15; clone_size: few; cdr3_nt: TGTGCCACCAGCCGACCATTGGGGGAAGCTTTCTTT; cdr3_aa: CATSRPLGEAFF
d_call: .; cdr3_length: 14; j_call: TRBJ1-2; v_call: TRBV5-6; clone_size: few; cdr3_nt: TGTGCCAGCAGCTTGGCCTTTGGGGCGAGTGGCTACACCTTC; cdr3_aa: CASSLAFGASGYTF
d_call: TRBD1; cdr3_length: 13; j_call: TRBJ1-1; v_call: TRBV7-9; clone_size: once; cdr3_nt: TGTGCCAGCAGCGGGACAGGGATACTTGAAGCTTTCTTT; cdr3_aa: CASSGTGILEAFF
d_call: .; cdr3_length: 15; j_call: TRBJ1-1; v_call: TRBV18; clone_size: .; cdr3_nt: TGTGCCAGCTCACCACCCCGGGGGCCGAACACTGAAGCTTTCTTT; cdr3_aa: CASSPPRGPNTEAFF
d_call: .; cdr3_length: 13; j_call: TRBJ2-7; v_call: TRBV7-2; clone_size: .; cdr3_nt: TGTGCCAGCAGCTTGAGGAAGAGTTACGAGCAGTACTTC; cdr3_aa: CASSLRKSYEQYF
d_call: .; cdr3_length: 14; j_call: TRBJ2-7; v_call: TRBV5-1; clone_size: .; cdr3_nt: TGCGCCAGCAGCTTGACTACCGCTACCTACGAGCAGTACTTC; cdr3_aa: CASSLTTATYEQYF